These 17 T cell receptor beta chains were all obtained from the same sample, sequenced in a study of shared clonotypes between healthy human individuals (TCRdb year 2020). CD8 naive samples consisted of CD45RO-negative cells that were positively selected for CCR7, yielding a CD45RA+CCR7+ population without TemRA cells. Library preparation was by the immunoSEQ multiplex PCR assay. TCRdb stores this immuneACCESS table with in-frame sequences only. Part of the clones is absent; in the studies checked, under half of the shortfall reflects unresolved V genes, and no reason is known for the rest. The sample table contains around 620,000 clones; only one count was recorded for around 95% of them. Over 0.1% of the sample comes from the top ten. The specimen was naive CD8+ T cells sorted from blood. The label giving this sample's cell subset or site can be read as: CD45RA+CCR7+. These receptors were taken from a woman aged 30 to 39 in good health.

This chain uses TRBV5-6 with TRBJ1-2; possibly TRBD1 for D (5 bases). V lost 0 bases and J 4 bases, leaving 13 bases between the germline ends. Germline V lookup: CDR1 SGHDT, CDR2 YYEEEE. There are 15 residues in the CDR3. The chain's CDR3 is CASSLVRAPVYGYTF. The CDR3 DNA follows: TGTGCCAGCAGCTTGGTCAGGGCCCCCGTCTATGGCTACACCTTC.

This clone was recorded once. The chain is built from TRBV27 and TRBJ2-3; D remains unclear. This CDR3 region has 13 residues. CDR1 is MNHEY and CDR2 is SMNVEV in the germline V gene (reference sequence). The ends were cut back, 3 bases at V and 4 bases at J, with 8 bases in the middle. CDR3 residues: CASSLRVADTQYF. The CDR3 region has the DNA TGTGCCAGCAGTTTGAGAGTCGCAGATACGCAGTATTTT.

The chain uses TRBV28 and TRBJ1-1; the D is unclear. Germline V gives CDR1 MDHEN, CDR2 SYDVKM. The CDR3 length is 14 residues. The V and J ends lost 2 bases and 10 bases respectively, with 17 bases between them. The CDR3 DNA reads as TGTGCCAGCAGTTTACCTACCTCGTCCGCGAGAGCTTTCTTT. This gives the protein CASSLPTSSARAFF.

This rearrangement joins TRBV5-3 to TRBJ1-5, with 8 bases aligning to TRBD1. TRBV5-3 is an ORF; its function is uncertain. There are 15 residues in the CDR3. After removal of 2 bases from V and 8 bases from J, the junction contained 9 bases not matched to a gene. The CDR3 sequence: CARSLPGQANKPQHF. Written as DNA, the CDR3 is TGTGCCAGAAGCTTACCGGGACAGGCGAATAAGCCCCAGCATTTT.

CDR3 region: CASGRGPNYGYTF. In DNA, the CDR3 is TGCGCCAGCGGCCGGGGGCCAAACTATGGCTACACCTTC. The chain carries TRBV10-1 and TRBJ1-2, with a possible D match to TRBD1 (6 bases). Germline-derived CDR1 and CDR2 are WNHNN and SYGVQD (reference sequence). V lost 8 bases and J 2 bases, leaving 12 bases between the germline ends. The CDR3 loop spans 13 amino acids.

The chain has TRBV27 and TRBJ2-2; 8 nucleotides line up with TRBD1. Germline lookup yields CDR1 MNHEY and CDR2 SMNVEV (reference sequence). After removal of 0 bases from V and 3 bases from J, the junction contained 3 bases not matched to a gene. This CDR3 is built from 16 residues. This CDR3 reads CASSLSGQGHTGELFF. Written as DNA, the CDR3 is TGTGCCAGCAGTTTATCAGGACAGGGACACACCGGGGAGCTGTTTTTT.

As regards this clone: At the DNA level, this CDR3 is encoded by other sequences in the same sample as well. The chain uses TRBV5-5 and TRBJ2-7; possible D gene TRBD2, 6 bases. CDR3 length: 14 residues. The germline V gene has CDR1 SGHKS and CDR2 YYEKEE (reference sequence). With 0 bases removed from V and 2 bases from J, the gap between germline ends came to 9 bases. The CDR3 loop is CASSLVGGAYEQYF. The CDR3 bases are TGTGCCAGCAGCTTGGTGGGGGGAGCCTACGAGCAGTACTTC. Full variable domain (missing parts from reference TRBV5-5 and TRBJ2-7): DAGVTQSPTHLIKTRGQQVTLRCSPISGHKSVSWYQQVLGQGPQFIFQYYEKEERGRGNFPDRFSARQFPNYSSELNVNALLLGDSALYLCASSLVGGAYEQYFGPGTRLTVT.

The chain uses TRBV27 and TRBJ2-7, with D possibly being TRBD1 (5 bases). V was clipped by 2 bases and J by 5 bases, with 16 bases between them. The CDR3 consists of 15 residues. CDR1 is MNHEY, CDR2 SMNVEV, per germline (reference sequence). CDR3 nucleotides: TGTGCCAGCAGTTTAGGTCCAGGACAATCCAACGAGCAGTACTTC. It yields the protein CASSLGPGQSNEQYF.

This chain connects TRBV27 to TRBJ2-5; perhaps TRBD1 as D (7 bases). Trimming cost V 3 bases and J 4 bases, with 15 bases left between them. CDR3 length: 15 residues. The germline V gene has CDR1 MNHEY and CDR2 SMNVEV (reference sequence). CDR3 region: CASSFGGTDVETQYF. In DNA form, the CDR3 reads TGTGCCAGCAGTTTTGGGGGGACAGACGTAGAGACCCAGTACTTC.

The V gene is TRBV5-4, the J gene TRBJ2-1; 7 nucleotides agree with TRBD1. After removal of 4 bases from V and 1 base from J, the junction contained 5 bases not matched to a gene. Germline CDR1 SGHNT, CDR2 YYREEE (reference sequence). The CDR3 has 15 residues. CDR3 nucleotides: TGTGCCAGCAGCCCCGGGACAGAGTCCTACAATGAGCAGTTCTTC. As protein: CASSPGTESYNEQFF.

The V gene is TRBV11-2, the J gene TRBJ1-5; D unresolved. Germline values: CDR1 SGHAT, CDR2 FQNNGV. V was pared by 2 bases and J by 3 bases, with 17 bases between. The CDR3 loop spans 17 amino acids. CDR3 bases: TGTGCCAGCAGCTTATGGTTAGGGCCGGAAATCAATCAGCCCCAGCATTTT. This sequence encodes CASSLWLGPEINQPQHF. The whole variable domain, filled in from reference TRBV11-2 and TRBJ1-5, reads EAGVAQSPRYKIIEKRQSVAFWCNPISGHATLYWYQQILGQGPKLLIQFQNNGVVDDSQLPKDRFSAERLKGVDSTLKIQPAKLEDSAVYLCASSLWLGPEINQPQHFGDGTRLSIL.

The V gene is TRBV13, the J gene TRBJ2-5; 8 bases are shared with TRBD2. The CDR3 spans 16 residues. Germline V gene data show CDR1 as PRHDT and CDR2 as FYEKMQ (reference sequence). With V trimmed by 4 bases and J by 2 bases, 9 bases remained unmatched. CDR3 residues: CASSSLPSGLQETQYF. In nucleotides, the CDR3 is TGTGCCAGCAGCTCGTTACCTAGCGGGTTACAAGAGACCCAGTACTTC.

This clone was observed a handful of times. Distinct nucleotide sequences in the sample also encode this CDR3. The chain combines TRBV6-6 with TRBJ2-2; no clear D gene. V was pared by 6 bases and J by 0 bases, with 5 bases between. CDR1 MNHNY and CDR2 SVGAGI come from the germline V gene (reference sequence). The CDR3 extends over 13 amino acids. As DNA, the CDR3 is TGTGCCAGCAGCCCACCGAACACCGGGGAGCTGTTTTTT. Translated: CASSPPNTGELFF.

Remarks on this clone: Different DNA sequences within this sample yield the same CDR3. The chain is built from TRBV28 and TRBJ2-7; maybe TRBD2 (5 bases). V was pared by 5 bases and J by 0 bases, with 11 bases between. CDR1 is MDHEN, CDR2 SYDVKM, per germline. There are 14 residues in the CDR3. The CDR3 is CASSEAGSSYEQYF. CDR3 in DNA: TGTGCCAGCAGTGAGGCGGGTAGCTCCTACGAGCAGTACTTC.

The chain has TRBV6-6 and TRBJ2-5; D is unresolved. The J call is doubtful: the DNA matches TRBJ2-7 better. Germline CDR1 reads MNHNY; CDR2 reads SVGAGI (reference sequence). The CDR3 extends over 12 amino acids. The CDR3 reads CASTKDIYEQYF. For the CDR3, the DNA is TGTGCCAGCACCAAAGACATCTACGAGCAGTACTTC.

This clone was counted once. The chain employs TRBV19 and TRBJ2-1; the match to TRBD2 covers 10 bases. Germline V gives CDR1 LNHDA, CDR2 SQIVND (reference sequence). Losses at the gene ends were 1 base for V and 13 bases for J; bases not matched to a gene: 4. The CDR3 is 13 amino acids. CDR3 nucleotides: TGTGCCAGTAGTATAGGTTCTAGCGGGAGCCAGTTCTTC. It is translated as CASSIGSSGSQFF. The variable domain in full, with the rest retrieved from reference TRBV19 and TRBJ2-1, is DGGITQSPKYLFRKEGQNVTLSCEQNLNHDAMYWYRQDPGQGLRLIYYSQIVNDFQKGDIAEGYSVSREKKESFPLTVTSAQKNPTAFYLCASSIGSSGSQFFGPGTRLTVL.

A few counts support this clone. The chain has TRBV13 and TRBJ2-1; weak D call: TRBD1 (5 bases). Trimming took 4 bases from V and 6 from J, leaving 7 bases between them. This CDR3 has 12 amino acids. Germline V gene sequence: CDR1 PRHDT, CDR2 FYEKMQ (reference sequence). The CDR3 loop is CASSSDSNEQFF. The CDR3 nucleotides are TGTGCCAGCAGCTCTGACAGCAATGAGCAGTTCTTC.